The present entry profiles one T cell receptor (beta chain) with its context. Germline CDR1 is SNHLY and CDR2 is FYNNEI. The V gene end was trimmed by 0 bases and the J gene end by 12 bases; junction bases not matched to a gene: 14. The CDR3 has 16 residues. The data were taken from a study of blood T cell repertoires in COVID-19. Study-level background: Material from acute and convalescent COVID-19 was sourced from the United States, Italy and Spain. T cells, B-cell-depleted T cells, or PBMCs provided the cDNA or gDNA that served as material.

Authors' data handling: How many nucleated cells were present was estimated from reference gene primer amplification. The assay was immunoSEQ multiplex PCR, and TCRdb's table has in-frame clones only and misses some. V, J and clone size were drawn from that table, and D and trimming were deduced from the DNA. The sample contains 200,000 to 300,000 clones, about 80% of which appear only once. The TCR was taken from a woman older than 75 with acute or convalescent COVID-19. Sequenced: peripheral blood. This rearrangement joins TRBV2 to TRBJ2-1, with 7 bases matching TRBD2. This CDR3 reads CASSEAGGGLNRRQFF. CDR3 in DNA: TGTGCCAGCAGTGAAGCTGGCGGGGGTCTAAACCGGAGGCAGTTCTTC.